The T cell receptor beta chain under discussion was sequenced for a study of blood T cell repertoires in COVID-19. In the study overall: T cells, B-cell-depleted T cells, or PBMCs supplied cDNA or gDNA.

Per the study methods: Estimation of nucleated cell counts relied on the amplification of reference gene primers. Assay: immunoSEQ multiplex PCR; the TCRdb copy retains only in-frame clones and omits some. V, J and clone size are taken as reported in that table, and D and trimming were inferred from the DNA itself. The sample contains 130,000 or so clones, around three quarters of which appear only once. V lost 7 bases to trimming and J lost 9 bases; unmatched junction nucleotides: 18. The CDR3 runs 17 residues. Germline loops: CDR1 SNHLY, CDR2 FYNNEI. The rearrangement links TRBV2 to TRBJ1-6; 7 nucleotides align to TRBD1. This clonotype was sampled from a human donor in a cohort sampled during active COVID-19. The sequencing sample was made of peripheral blood. CDR3 nucleotide sequence: TGTGCCAGCAAAAGGGACAGAGCCGGGTGGGGAAGTTCACCCCTCCACTTT. Encoded protein: CASKRDRAGWGSSPLHF.